This is a list of T cell receptor beta chains from one sample in a study of blood T cell repertoires in COVID-19. Libraries were prepared by immunoSEQ multiplex PCR; TCRdb keeps only in-frame clonotypes and omits some of them. Of some 250,000 clones listed, about 90% are singletons. Sequencing was performed on PBMCs or T cells enriched from blood (not recorded which). All receptors derive from a human donor in a cohort exposed to, infected with or recovered from COVID-19 (not recorded which). The donor label of this sample is uncertain. The CDR3 runs from the conserved cysteine through the conserved F or W. D genes are given only for firm matches. Clone size is shown for a subset of rows, as once, few, many or a class of expanded clone.

d_gene	abundance	j_gene	v_gene	CDR3nt	CDR3aa
-	-	TRBJ1-2	TRBV18	TGTGCCAGCTCACCGGGTCGGCAGGGTGGAGGCTACACCTTC	CASSPGRQGGGYTF
-	-	TRBJ1-6	TRBV21-1	TGTGCCAGCACCGTACTGGATTCACCCCTCCACTTT	CASTVLDSPLHF
-	-	TRBJ2-7	TRBV5-8	TGTGCCAGCAGCCCACGACAGCTTTCCTACGAGCAGTACTTC	CASSPRQLSYEQYF
-	-	TRBJ1-2	TRBV7-8	TGTGCCAGCAGCTTAGCCCTTCGGGGGAGGGAGCATGGCTACACCTTC	CASSLALRGREHGYTF
TRBD2	-	TRBJ2-3	TRBV4-3	TGCGCCAGCAGCCACCGATCCTTTAGGACTAGCGGGGAATATACGCAGTATTTT	CASSHRSFRTSGEYTQYF
-	-	TRBJ1-5	TRBV19	TGTGCCAGTAGTATAGATGACACCGGGCCCCAGCATTTT	CASSIDDTGPQHF
TRBD2	-	TRBJ2-3	TRBV5-1	TGCGCCAGCAGCAGAGGACTAGCGGGGGGGCCAGATACGCAGTATTTT	CASSRGLAGGPDTQYF
TRBD2	-	TRBJ2-7	TRBV3-1/TRBV3-2	TGTGCCAGCAGCCCAATTCTAGCGGGGGGTGCCTACGAGCAGTACTTC	CASSPILAGGAYEQYF
-	-	TRBJ1-6	TRBV5-1	TGCGCCAGCAGCTTGGTTAAGGGGGATTCACCCCTCCACTTT	CASSLVKGDSPLHF
TRBD1	once	TRBJ1-4	TRBV7-9	TGTGCCAGCAGCTCCCCCACAGGGGATGAAAAACTGTTTTTT	CASSSPTGDEKLFF
TRBD1	-	TRBJ2-2	TRBV2	TGTGCCAGCGGGACAGGGGAGAACACCGGGGAGCTGTTTTTT	CASGTGENTGELFF
-	-	TRBJ2-1	TRBV6-5	TGTGCCAGCAGTTACTCCTATAACTCCTACAATGAGCAGTTCTTC	CASSYSYNSYNEQFF
-	-	TRBJ1-5	TRBV20-1	TGCAGTGCTAGCTCAGGGGTGCCCCAGCATTTT	CSASSGVPQHF
-	-	TRBJ2-2	TRBV5-6	TGTGCCAGCGTCTGGCGGAGCTGGGCCGGGGAGCTGTTTTTT	CASVWRSWAGELFF
-	-	TRBJ1-3	TRBV5-1	TGCGCCAGCAGCTTGGAAGGGGCGGACACCATATATTTT	CASSLEGADTIYF
-	-	TRBJ1-1	TRBV7-2	TGTGCCAGCAGCTTAGACAGGGAAGGGACTGAAGCTTTCTTT	CASSLDREGTEAFF
TRBD1	-	TRBJ1-2	TRBV2	TGTGCCAGCAGTAACCCACAGGGGGTCGATGGCTACACCTTC	CASSNPQGVDGYTF
-	-	TRBJ1-1	TRBV5-4	TGTGCCAGCAGCTTGGCCCAGGGAAACACTGAAGCTTTCTTT	CASSLAQGNTEAFF
TRBD1	-	TRBJ1-2	TRBV25-1	TGTGCCAGCAGTGATCCCACGGGACAGGGGGTTTATGGCTACACCTTC	CASSDPTGQGVYGYTF
-	-	TRBJ2-3	TRBV2	TGTGCCAGCAGTGTAGGGGGTGATACGCAGTATTTT	CASSVGGDTQYF
TRBD1	-	TRBJ1-2	TRBV27	TGTGCCACCGGGACAGGTCATAACTATGGCTACACCTTC	CATGTGHNYGYTF
-	-	TRBJ1-5	TRBV4-2	TGTGCCAGCAGCCAAGATTGGGGGCAGGGACAGCCCCAGCATTTT	CASSQDWGQGQPQHF
-	-	TRBJ1-1	TRBV19	TGTGCCAGTAGTATAGGGCCTAGGCAGGGGACGAACACTGAAGCTTTCTTT	CASSIGPRQGTNTEAFF
TRBD2	-	TRBJ2-6	TRBV7-8	TGTGCCAGCAGGGAAGGGAGGGGAGGATCCTCCTCTGGGGCCAACGTCCTGACTTTC	CASREGRGGSSSGANVLTF
TRBD2	-	TRBJ2-3	TRBV3-1/TRBV3-2	TGTGCCAGCAGCCCCACTAGCGGGGCACAGATAACGCAGTATTTT	CASSPTSGAQITQYF
-	-	TRBJ2-3	TRBV13	TGTGCCAGCAGCCCGCGGGACAGTAACACAGATACGCAGTATTTT	CASSPRDSNTDTQYF
-	-	TRBJ2-5	TRBV5-3	TGTGCCAGAAGCCGGGGGGCCCCTCAAGAGACCCAGTACTTC	CARSRGAPQETQYF
TRBD1	-	TRBJ1-3	TRBV5-6	TGTGCCAGCAGCTCGGGACAGTCCTCTGGAAACACCATATATTTT	CASSSGQSSGNTIYF
-	-	TRBJ1-3	TRBV4-3	TGCGCCAGCAGCCAAGGGTTGGGGGGAGGGCGAGGAAACACCATATATTTT	CASSQGLGGGRGNTIYF
TRBD2	-	TRBJ2-1	TRBV6-5	TGTGCCAGCAGTCAGGGACTAGCGGACCCCGGCGCGGTCTTC	CASSQGLADPGAVF
-	-	TRBJ1-2	TRBV6-4	TGTGCCAGCAGTGAGACCCCGGGACTGAGCTATGGCTACACCTTC	CASSETPGLSYGYTF
TRBD2	-	TRBJ2-3	TRBV29-1	TGCAGCGTTGCTCCCGGGACTAGCGGCCTCACAGATACGCAGTATTTT	CSVAPGTSGLTDTQYF
TRBD1	-	TRBJ1-2	TRBV7-8	TGTGCCAGCAGCTCAAGGGGGCGGGTTGGGCAAGCCTTC	CASSSRGRVGQAF
-	-	TRBJ2-5	TRBV5-1	TGCGCCAGCAGCTTGGGGGACATCCAAGAGACCCAGTACTTC	CASSLGDIQETQYF
-	-	TRBJ1-1	TRBV4-2	TGTGCCAGCAGCCAAGGATCAGGGGCTGACACTGAAGCTTTCTTT	CASSQGSGADTEAFF
-	-	TRBJ1-6	TRBV4-1	TGCGCCAGCAGCCAAGACGCGAGAAATTCACCCCTCCACTTT	CASSQDARNSPLHF
-	-	TRBJ1-1	TRBV2	TGTGCCAGCAGCCAAGCTATGAACACTGAAGCTTTCTTT	CASSQAMNTEAFF
-	-	TRBJ1-2	TRBV29-1	TGCAGCGTAGGGAAGGGGCCCGTCTATGGCTACACCTTC	CSVGKGPVYGYTF
-	-	TRBJ1-5	TRBV6-6	TGTGCCAGCAGTTACTCGAGGGCAGGGGATCAGCCCCAGCATTTT	CASSYSRAGDQPQHF
TRBD1	-	TRBJ2-1	TRBV5-1	TGCGCCAGCAGCTTGGCCCCGGGACAGGGGGCCGATGAGCAGTTCTTC	CASSLAPGQGADEQFF
TRBD2	-	TRBJ2-3	TRBV4-2	TGTGCCAGCAGCCAAGATCTCCAGCGGGGGTTTGCAGATACGCAGTATTTT	CASSQDLQRGFADTQYF
TRBD1	-	TRBJ2-1	TRBV7-9	TGTGCCAGCAGCCCGGAAGGGACAGGGTTGGGGAATGAGCAGTTCTTC	CASSPEGTGLGNEQFF
-	-	TRBJ2-7	TRBV7-2	TGTGCCAGCAGCGCCCGGTTTGGTTACGAGCAGTACTTC	CASSARFGYEQYF
-	-	TRBJ2-7	TRBV13	TGTGCCAGCAGCCAAACCGGTCCTCTCTACGAGCAGTACTTC	CASSQTGPLYEQYF
-	-	TRBJ1-1	TRBV5-4	TGTGCCAGCAGCTTGGCGGGTGGGGCCACTGAAGCTTTCTTT	CASSLAGGATEAFF
-	-	TRBJ2-1	TRBV5-8	TGTGCCAGCAGCTTGTGGGGAGCTGAGCAGTTCTTC	CASSLWGAEQFF
TRBD2	-	TRBJ2-3	TRBV7-3	TGTGCCAGCAGGAAGGGACTAGCGGGGGGTTTTGGCACAGATACGCAGTATTTT	CASRKGLAGGFGTDTQYF
-	-	TRBJ2-2	TRBV6-5	TGTGCCAGCAGGCGGAACACCGGGGAGCTGTTTTTT	CASRRNTGELFF
TRBD1	-	TRBJ1-1	TRBV18	TGTGCCAGCTCACCAATCGAAGGACAGGGCAACACTGAAGCTTTCTTT	CASSPIEGQGNTEAFF
-	-	TRBJ2-3	TRBV5-1	TGCGCCAGCAGCTTCCAGACGGGGGATACGCAGTATTTT	CASSFQTGDTQYF
-	-	TRBJ2-7	TRBV5-1	TGCGCCAGCAGCCCGGACGGACGGGGCGAGCAGTACTTC	CASSPDGRGEQYF
TRBD1	many	TRBJ2-3	TRBV7-9	TGTGCCAGCAGAGGTCGGGACAGTAGCACAGATACGCAGTATTTT	CASRGRDSSTDTQYF
TRBD1	-	TRBJ1-5	TRBV19	TGTGCCAGTCGGGACAGGGGTAGCAATCAGCCCCAGCATTTT	CASRDRGSNQPQHF
-	-	TRBJ1-2	TRBV11-2	TGTGCCAGCAGCTCAGTAGGGGAGGTTCGCTATGGCTACACCTTC	CASSSVGEVRYGYTF
-	-	TRBJ1-1	TRBV10-3	TGTGCCATCAGTGACGGGGAGTACTCTGAAGCTTTCTTT	CAISDGEYSEAFF
-	-	TRBJ2-7	TRBV12-5	TGTGCTAGTGAGAACCGGGACATGACCTACGAGCAGTACTTC	CASENRDMTYEQYF
TRBD2	-	TRBJ2-3	TRBV10-3	TGTGCCATCAGTGCCGCGGGGGGCACAGATACGCAGTATTTT	CAISAAGGTDTQYF
TRBD1	-	TRBJ1-1	TRBV18	TGTGCCAGCTCACCACCGGACAGGAGAGCTTTCTTT	CASSPPDRRAFF
-	-	TRBJ1-5	TRBV30	TGTGCCTGGAGTGTATTGGGGGGGCGTTCTCAGCCCCAGCATTTT	CAWSVLGGRSQPQHF